This TCR beta chain originates from a study of T cell repertoires in cytomegalovirus infection (dated by TCRdb to about 2019). Notes on the research overall: Recently identified HLA-C-restricted CMV epitopes, whose presentation resists viral immunomodulation, were targeted by peptide stimulations together with well-studied HLA-B-restricted epitopes. Because public TCR beta signatures pointed to carriage of CMV infection together with the matching HLA type, the HLA type of each donor mattered for the analysis. What the authors observed across the whole study: The ex vivo response was dominated by HLA-C-restricted CMV-specific TCR beta clonotypes, and the single most frequent clonotype in two of eight donors was supplied by these HLA-C-restricted clonotypes. In both this cohort and an independent cohort of 352 donors, the cumulative frequency of public TCR beta family members distinguished carriers of CMV infection plus the relevant HLA type.

TCRdb records Illumina HiSeq 1500 as the sequencer. Using fastp at Q25 and MiXCR, TCRdb reprocessed the public reads and kept productive beta chains. Every distinct CDR3 protein forms one entry, paired with its most common genes and DNA. The sample table contains hundreds of thousands of distinct CDR3 sequences; only one count was recorded for about a third of them. Jointly, the top ten make up over 10% of the sample. V and J lose 4 bases and 1 base, and a span of 16 bases separates them. CDR1 and CDR2 are read off the germline V gene as SNHLY and FYNNEI. Including the terminal cysteine and phenylalanine, the CDR3 comprises 16 residues. CDR3 DNA only is kept here, 48 bases in frame from base 1. The sample's treatment or condition label, in plain terms: in vitro stimulation with specific CMV peptide epitopes to enrich CMV-specific T cells. In regard to this clonotype: The antigen this receptor binds is unknown. No quality values exist for individual bases; no much larger clone is one base distant.

The receptor was isolated from a human donor in good health (CMV status not recorded). Some clones in this sample may be carry-over from other donors' samples. Recombination joined TRBV2 with TRBJ1-2, and perhaps TRBD1 as D gene, on 6 matching bases. Specimen: cultured CD8+ T cells from PBMCs, collected from culture after CMV antigen stimulation. This receptor carries the CDR3 CASSGFGQPDNYGYTF. The nucleotide sequence reads TGTGCCAGCAGTGGGTTTGGACAGCCCGATAACTATGGCTACACCTTC.